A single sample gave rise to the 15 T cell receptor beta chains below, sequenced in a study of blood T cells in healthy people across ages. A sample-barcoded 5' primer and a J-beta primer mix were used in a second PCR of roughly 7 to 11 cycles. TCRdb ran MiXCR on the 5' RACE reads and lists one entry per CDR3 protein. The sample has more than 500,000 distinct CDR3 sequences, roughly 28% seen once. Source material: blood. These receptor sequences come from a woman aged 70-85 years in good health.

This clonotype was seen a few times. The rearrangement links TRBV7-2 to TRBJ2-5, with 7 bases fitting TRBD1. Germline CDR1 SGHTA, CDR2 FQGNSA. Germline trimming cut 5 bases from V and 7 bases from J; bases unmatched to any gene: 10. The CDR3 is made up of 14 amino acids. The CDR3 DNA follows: TGTGCCAGCAGCCACGGACAGGTCGGAGCGACCCAGTACTTC. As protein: CASSHGQVGATQYF.

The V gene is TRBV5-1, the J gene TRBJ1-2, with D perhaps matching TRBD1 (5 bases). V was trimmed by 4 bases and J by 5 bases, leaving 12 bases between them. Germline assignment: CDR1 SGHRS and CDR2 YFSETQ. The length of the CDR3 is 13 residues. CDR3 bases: TGCGCCAGCAGCGACAGCGGGGGGTATGGCTACACCTTC. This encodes CASSDSGGYGYTF.

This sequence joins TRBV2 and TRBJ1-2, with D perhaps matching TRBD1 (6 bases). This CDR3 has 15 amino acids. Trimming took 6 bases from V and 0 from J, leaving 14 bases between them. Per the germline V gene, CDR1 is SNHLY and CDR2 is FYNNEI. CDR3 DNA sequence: TGTGCCAGCAGCGCCCGGAGGGGGACTAACTATGGCTACACCTTC. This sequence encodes CASSARRGTNYGYTF.

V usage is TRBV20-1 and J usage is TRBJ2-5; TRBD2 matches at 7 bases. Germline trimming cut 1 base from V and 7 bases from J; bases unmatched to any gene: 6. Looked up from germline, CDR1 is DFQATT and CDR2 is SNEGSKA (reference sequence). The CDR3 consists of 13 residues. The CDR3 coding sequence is TGCAGTGCTAGAGGGTCGGAGCGGGGGACCCAGTACTTC. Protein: CSARGSERGTQYF.

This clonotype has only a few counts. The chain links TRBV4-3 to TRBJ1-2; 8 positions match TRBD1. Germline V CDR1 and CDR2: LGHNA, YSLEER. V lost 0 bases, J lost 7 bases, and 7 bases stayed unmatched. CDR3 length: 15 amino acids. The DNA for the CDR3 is TGCGCCAGCAGCCAAGAGAGGACAGGGTTATTTGGCTACACCTTC. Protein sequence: CASSQERTGLFGYTF.

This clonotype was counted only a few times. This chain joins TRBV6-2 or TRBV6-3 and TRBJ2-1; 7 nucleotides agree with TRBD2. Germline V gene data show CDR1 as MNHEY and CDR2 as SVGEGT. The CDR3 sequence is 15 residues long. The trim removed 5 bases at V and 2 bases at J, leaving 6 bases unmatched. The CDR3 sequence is CASSKLAPTYNEQFF. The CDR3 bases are TGTGCCAGCAGTAAACTAGCGCCGACCTACAATGAGCAGTTCTTC.

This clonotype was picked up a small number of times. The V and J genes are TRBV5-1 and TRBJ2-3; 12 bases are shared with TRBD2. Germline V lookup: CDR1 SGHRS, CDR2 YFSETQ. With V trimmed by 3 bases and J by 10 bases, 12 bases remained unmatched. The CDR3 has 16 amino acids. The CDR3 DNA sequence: TGCGCCAGCAGCTCCCCCAGTCCTAGCGGGGGGGAGGCGCAGTATTTT. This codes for CASSSPSPSGGEAQYF.

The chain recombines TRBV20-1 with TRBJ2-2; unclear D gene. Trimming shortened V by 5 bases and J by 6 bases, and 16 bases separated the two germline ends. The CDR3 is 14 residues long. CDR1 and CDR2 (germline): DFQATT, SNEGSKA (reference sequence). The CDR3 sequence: CSAPHWGTPGELFF. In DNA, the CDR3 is TGCAGTGCTCCCCATTGGGGTACCCCCGGGGAGCTGTTTTTT.

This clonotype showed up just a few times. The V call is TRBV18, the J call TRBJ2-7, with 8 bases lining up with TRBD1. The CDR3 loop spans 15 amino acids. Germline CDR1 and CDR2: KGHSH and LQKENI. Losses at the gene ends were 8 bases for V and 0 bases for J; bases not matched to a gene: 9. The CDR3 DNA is TGTGCCAGCACACTCGACAGGGGTCGCTCCTACGAGCAGTACTTC. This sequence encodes CASTLDRGRSYEQYF.

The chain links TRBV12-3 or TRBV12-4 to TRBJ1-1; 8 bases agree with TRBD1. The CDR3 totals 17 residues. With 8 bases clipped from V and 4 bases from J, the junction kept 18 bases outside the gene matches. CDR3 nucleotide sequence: TGTGCCAGCGAAACCCGAGGGGCAGGGGGCGGGTTCACTGAAGCTTTCTTT. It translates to CASETRGAGGGFTEAFF.

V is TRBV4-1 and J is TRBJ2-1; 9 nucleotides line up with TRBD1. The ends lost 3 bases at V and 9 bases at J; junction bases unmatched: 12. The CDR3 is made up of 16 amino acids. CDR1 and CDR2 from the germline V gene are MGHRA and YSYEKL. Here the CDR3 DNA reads TGCGCCAGCAGCCATCTCTCGTTACAGGGGGCAGTTGAGCAGTTCTTC. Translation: CASSHLSLQGAVEQFF.

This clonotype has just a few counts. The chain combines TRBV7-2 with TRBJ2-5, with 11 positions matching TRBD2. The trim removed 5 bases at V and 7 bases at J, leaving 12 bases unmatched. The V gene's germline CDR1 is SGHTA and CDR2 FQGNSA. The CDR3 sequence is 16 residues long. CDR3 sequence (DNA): TGTGCCAGCAGCCAGAGGCCCCTAGCGGGGGGCGTGACCCAGTACTTC. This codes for CASSQRPLAGGVTQYF.

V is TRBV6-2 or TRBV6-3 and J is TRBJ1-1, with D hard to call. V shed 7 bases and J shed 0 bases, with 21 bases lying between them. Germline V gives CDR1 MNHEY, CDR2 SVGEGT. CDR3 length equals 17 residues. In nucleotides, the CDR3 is TGTGCCAGCATCCCCTGGGAGGGAGGATCGGTGAACACTGAAGCTTTCTTT. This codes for CASIPWEGGSVNTEAFF.

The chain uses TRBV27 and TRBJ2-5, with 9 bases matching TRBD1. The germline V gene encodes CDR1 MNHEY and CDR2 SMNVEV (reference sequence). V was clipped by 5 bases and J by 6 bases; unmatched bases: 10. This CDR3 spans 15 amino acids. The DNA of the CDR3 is TGTGCCAGCAGTAGGGGGAACAGGGGGCGAAAGACCCAGTACTTC. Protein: CASSRGNRGRKTQYF.

The CDR3 DNA follows: TGTGCCAGCAGCCGAGCGGCAAGCTCCTACAATGAGCAGTTCTTC. Translating it yields CASSRAASSYNEQFF. The gene calls are TRBV7-2 and TRBJ2-1, with D possibly being TRBD2 (5 bases). The CDR3 runs 15 residues. Germline values: CDR1 SGHTA, CDR2 FQGNSA. V was trimmed by 5 bases and J by 0 bases, leaving 11 bases between them.